This is a list of T cell receptor beta chains from one sample in a study of CD8+CD57+ T cells in acquired aplastic anemia. MiXCR was run by TCRdb on the reads, yielding one entry per CDR3 protein. The table shows 250,000 to 300,000 distinct CDR3 sequences, with around three fifths occurring only once. The material sequenced was sorted CD4+, CD8+, or CD8+CD57+ T cells (not recorded which) from PBMCs. These receptors all stem from a human donor with severe aplastic anemia or a healthy control (not recorded which). Both conserved end residues are part of each CDR3.

CDR3	J	V
CSVVVGSNYGYTF	TRBJ1-2	TRBV29-1
CASSLATGSNDGYTF	TRBJ1-2	TRBV7-2
CSASPGTGNYGYTF	TRBJ1-2	TRBV20-1
CSARVSAGGEQFF	TRBJ2-1	TRBV20-1
CASSDSERGGYTF	TRBJ1-2	TRBV6-4
CASSPGQGRPSGNTIYF	TRBJ1-3	TRBV6-5
CATSPYSGAVTEAFF	TRBJ1-1	TRBV15
CASSLERLAGGQYQETQYF	TRBJ2-5	TRBV5-1
CASSVAQGVGEQYF	TRBJ2-7	TRBV9
CASSVRGGISGNTIYF	TRBJ1-3	TRBV6-1
CASSVFGDSNQPQHF	TRBJ1-5	TRBV2
CASTATRRAGGNTF	TRBJ1-2	TRBV19
CAISGQGNEQYF	TRBJ2-7	TRBV10-3
CASSLDRQGRYGYTF	TRBJ1-2	TRBV7-2
CASGSGGFQTDTGELFF	TRBJ2-2	TRBV7-2
CASSVGQSTGAGTEAFF	TRBJ1-1	TRBV9
CASSWGRQGTQYF	TRBJ2-5	TRBV7-8
CSALKTDTQYF	TRBJ2-3	TRBV20-1
CASSLTGISYEQYF	TRBJ2-7	TRBV7-2
CASSLGTGSSPLHF	TRBJ1-6	TRBV5-1
CSARDPSGGAPETQYF	TRBJ2-5	TRBV20-1
CASSEEGRGTEAFF	TRBJ1-1	TRBV2
CSARVGGTQYF	TRBJ2-5	TRBV20-1
CASSYRAPAKNIQYF	TRBJ2-4	TRBV2